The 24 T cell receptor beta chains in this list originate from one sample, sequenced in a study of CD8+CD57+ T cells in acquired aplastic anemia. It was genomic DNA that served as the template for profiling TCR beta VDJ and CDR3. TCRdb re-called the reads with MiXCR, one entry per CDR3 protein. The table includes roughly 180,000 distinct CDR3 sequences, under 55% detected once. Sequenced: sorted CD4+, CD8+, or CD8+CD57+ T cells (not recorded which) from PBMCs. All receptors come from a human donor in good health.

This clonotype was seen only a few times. CDR3 region: CSARVRGRVSYNEQFF. CDR3 DNA sequence: TGCAGTGCTAGGGTCCGGGGGCGGGTTTCCTACAATGAGCAGTTCTTC. The V and J genes are TRBV20-1 and TRBJ2-1; possibly TRBD1 or TRBD2 for D (6 bases each). Per germline, CDR1 DFQATT and CDR2 SNEGSKA (reference sequence). The CDR3 length is 16 residues. Trimming pared 3 bases from V and 1 base from J, leaving 16 bases between.

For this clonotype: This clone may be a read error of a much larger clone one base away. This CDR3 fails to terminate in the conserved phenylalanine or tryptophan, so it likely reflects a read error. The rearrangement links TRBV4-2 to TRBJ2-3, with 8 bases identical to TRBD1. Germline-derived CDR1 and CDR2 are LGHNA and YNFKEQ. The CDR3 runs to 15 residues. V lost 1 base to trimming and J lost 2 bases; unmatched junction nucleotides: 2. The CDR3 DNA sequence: TGTGCCAGCAGCCAAGGGACAGGGTACACAGATACGCAGTATTCT. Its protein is CASSQGTGYTDTQYS.

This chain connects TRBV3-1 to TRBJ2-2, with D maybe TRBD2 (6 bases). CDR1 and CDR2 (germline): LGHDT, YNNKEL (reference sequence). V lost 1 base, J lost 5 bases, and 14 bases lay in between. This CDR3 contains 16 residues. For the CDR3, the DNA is TGTGCCAGCAGCCAAGGGGAGCTCCGGGGGACCGGGGAGCTGTTTTTT. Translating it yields CASSQGELRGTGELFF.

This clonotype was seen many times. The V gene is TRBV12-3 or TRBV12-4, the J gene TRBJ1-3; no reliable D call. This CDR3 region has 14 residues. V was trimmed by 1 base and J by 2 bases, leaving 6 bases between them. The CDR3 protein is CASSLGETGNTIYF. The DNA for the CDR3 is TGTGCCAGCAGTTTAGGGGAGACTGGAAACACCATATATTTT.

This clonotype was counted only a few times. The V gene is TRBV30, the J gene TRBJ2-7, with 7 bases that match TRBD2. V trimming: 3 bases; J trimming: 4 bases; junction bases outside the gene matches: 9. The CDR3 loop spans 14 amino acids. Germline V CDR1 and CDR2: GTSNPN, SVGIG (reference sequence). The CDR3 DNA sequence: TGTGCCTGGAGCCCTGGCGGGAGTGCTTACGAGCAGTACTTC. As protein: CAWSPGGSAYEQYF.

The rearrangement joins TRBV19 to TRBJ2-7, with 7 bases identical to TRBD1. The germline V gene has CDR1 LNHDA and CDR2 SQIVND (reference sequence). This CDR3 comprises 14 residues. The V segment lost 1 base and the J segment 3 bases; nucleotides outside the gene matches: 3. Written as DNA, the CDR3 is TGTGCCAGTAGTATAGTGGCAGGGGGCTACGAGCAGTACTTC. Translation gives CASSIVAGGYEQYF.

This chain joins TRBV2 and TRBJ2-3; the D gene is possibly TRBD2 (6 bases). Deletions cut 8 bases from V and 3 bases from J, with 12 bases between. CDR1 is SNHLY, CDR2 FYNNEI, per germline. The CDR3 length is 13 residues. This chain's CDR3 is CASVGLGTDTQYF. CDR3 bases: TGTGCCAGCGTGGGACTGGGAACAGATACGCAGTATTTT.

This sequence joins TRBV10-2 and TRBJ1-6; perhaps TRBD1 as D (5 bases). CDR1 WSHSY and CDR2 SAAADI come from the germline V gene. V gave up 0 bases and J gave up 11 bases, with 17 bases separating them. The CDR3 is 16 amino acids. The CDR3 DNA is TGCGCCAGCAGTGAGTCCGTCTCCATGGGGCCTACACCCCTCCACTTT. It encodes CASSESVSMGPTPLHF.

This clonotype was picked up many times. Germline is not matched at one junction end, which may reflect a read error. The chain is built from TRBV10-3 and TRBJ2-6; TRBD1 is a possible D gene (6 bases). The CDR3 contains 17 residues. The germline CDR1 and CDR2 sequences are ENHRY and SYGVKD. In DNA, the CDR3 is TGTGCCAGCAGTGAGGACAGACCGGGCGCTGGGGCCAACGTCCTGACTTTC. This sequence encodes CASSEDRPGAGANVLTF.

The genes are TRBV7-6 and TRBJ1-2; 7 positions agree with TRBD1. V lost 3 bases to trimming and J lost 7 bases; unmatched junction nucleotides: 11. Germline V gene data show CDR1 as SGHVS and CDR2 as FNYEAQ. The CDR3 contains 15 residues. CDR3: CASSLGQAGGVGYTF. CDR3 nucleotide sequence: TGTGCCAGCAGCTTGGGTCAGGCAGGGGGTGTTGGCTACACCTTC.

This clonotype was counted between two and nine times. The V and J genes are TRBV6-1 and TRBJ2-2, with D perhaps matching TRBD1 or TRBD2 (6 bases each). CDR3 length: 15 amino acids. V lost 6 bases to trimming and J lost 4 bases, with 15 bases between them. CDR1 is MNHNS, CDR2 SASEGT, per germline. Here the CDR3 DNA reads TGTGCCAGCAGCCGTCCTGGGGGGCGCACCGGGGAGCTGTTTTTT. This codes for CASSRPGGRTGELFF.

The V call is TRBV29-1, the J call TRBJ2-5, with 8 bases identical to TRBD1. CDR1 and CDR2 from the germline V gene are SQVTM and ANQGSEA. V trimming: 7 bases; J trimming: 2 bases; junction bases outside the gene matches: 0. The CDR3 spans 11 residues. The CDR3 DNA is TGCAGCGACAGGGGGCAAGAGACCCAGTACTTC. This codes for CSDRGQETQYF.

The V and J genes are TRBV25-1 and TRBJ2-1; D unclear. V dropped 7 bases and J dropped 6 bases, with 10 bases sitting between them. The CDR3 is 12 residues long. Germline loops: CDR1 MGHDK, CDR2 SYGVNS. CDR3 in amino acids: CASKGLVNEQFF. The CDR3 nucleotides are TGTGCCAGCAAAGGGTTGGTCAATGAGCAGTTCTTC.

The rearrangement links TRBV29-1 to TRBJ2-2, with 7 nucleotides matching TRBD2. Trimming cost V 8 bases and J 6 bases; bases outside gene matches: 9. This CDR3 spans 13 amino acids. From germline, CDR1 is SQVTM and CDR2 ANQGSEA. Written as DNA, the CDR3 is TGCAGCTTAATCGCGGGAGAAGCCGGGGAGCTGTTTTTT. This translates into CSLIAGEAGELFF.

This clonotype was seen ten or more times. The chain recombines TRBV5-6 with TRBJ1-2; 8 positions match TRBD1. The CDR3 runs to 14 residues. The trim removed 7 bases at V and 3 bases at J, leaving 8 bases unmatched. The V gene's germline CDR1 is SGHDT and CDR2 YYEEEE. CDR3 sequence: CASRRTGRYYGYTF. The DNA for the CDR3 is TGTGCCAGCCGGAGGACAGGGAGGTACTATGGCTACACCTTC. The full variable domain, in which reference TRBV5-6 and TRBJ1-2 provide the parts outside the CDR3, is DAGVTQSPTHLIKTRGQQVTLRCSPKSGHDTVSWYQQALGQGPQFIFQYYEEEERQRGNFPDRFSGHQFPNYSSELNVNALLLGDSALYLCASRRTGRYYGYTFGSGTRLTVV.

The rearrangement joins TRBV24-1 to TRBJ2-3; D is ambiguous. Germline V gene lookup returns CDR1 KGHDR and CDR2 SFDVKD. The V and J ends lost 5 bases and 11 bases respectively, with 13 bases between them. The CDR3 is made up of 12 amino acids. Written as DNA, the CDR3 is TGTGCCACCAGTGTGGAAACTAACCTGCAGTATTTT. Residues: CATSVETNLQYF.

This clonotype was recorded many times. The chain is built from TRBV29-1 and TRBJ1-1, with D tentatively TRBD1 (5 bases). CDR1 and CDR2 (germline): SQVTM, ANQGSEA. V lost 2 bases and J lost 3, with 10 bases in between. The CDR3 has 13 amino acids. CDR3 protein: CSVEPDTHTEAFF. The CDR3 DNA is TGCAGCGTTGAACCGGACACACACACTGAAGCTTTCTTT.

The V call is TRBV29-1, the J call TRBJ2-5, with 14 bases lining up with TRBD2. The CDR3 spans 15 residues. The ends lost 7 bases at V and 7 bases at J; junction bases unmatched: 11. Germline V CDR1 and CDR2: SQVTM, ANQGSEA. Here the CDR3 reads CSADGTSGSLRTQYF. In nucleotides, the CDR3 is TGCAGCGCGGACGGGACTAGCGGGAGTTTGAGGACCCAGTACTTC. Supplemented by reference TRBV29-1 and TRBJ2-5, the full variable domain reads SAVISQKPSRDICQRGTSLTIQCQVDSQVTMMFWYRQQPGQSLTLIATANQGSEATYESGFVIDKFPISRPNLTFSTLTVSNMSPEDSSIYLCSADGTSGSLRTQYFGPGTRLLVL.

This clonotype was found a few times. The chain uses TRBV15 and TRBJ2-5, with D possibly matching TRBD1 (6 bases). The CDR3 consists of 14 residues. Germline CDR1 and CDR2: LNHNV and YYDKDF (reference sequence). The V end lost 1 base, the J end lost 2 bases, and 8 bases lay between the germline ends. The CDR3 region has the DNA TGTGCCACCAGCAGAGGAGGACAGCAAGAGACCCAGTACTTC. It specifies CATSRGGQQETQYF.

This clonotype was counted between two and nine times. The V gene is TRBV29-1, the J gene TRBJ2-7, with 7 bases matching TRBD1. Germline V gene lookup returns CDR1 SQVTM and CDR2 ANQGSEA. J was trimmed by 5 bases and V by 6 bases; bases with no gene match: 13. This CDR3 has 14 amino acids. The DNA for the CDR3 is TGCAGCGTGATAACTTTACAGGGGAGCAACGAGCAGTACTTC. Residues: CSVITLQGSNEQYF.

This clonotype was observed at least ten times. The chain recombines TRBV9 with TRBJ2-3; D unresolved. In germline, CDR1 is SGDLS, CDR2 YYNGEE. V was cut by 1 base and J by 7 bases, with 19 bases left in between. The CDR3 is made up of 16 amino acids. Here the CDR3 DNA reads TGTGCCAGCAGCGTAAACGACAACCCCGCCGCCAATACGCAGTATTTT. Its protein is CASSVNDNPAANTQYF. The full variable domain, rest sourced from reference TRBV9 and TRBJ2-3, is DSGVTQTPKHLITATGQRVTLRCSPRSGDLSVYWYQQSLDQGLQFLIQYYNGEERAKGNILERFSAQQFPDLHSELNLSSLELGDSALYFCASSVNDNPAANTQYFGPGTRLTVL.

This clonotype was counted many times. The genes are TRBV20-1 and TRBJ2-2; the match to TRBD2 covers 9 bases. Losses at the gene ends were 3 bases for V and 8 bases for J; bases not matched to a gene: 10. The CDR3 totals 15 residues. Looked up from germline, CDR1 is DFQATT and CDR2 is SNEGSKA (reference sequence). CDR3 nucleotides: TGCAGTGCTAGTGCTGTAGCGGGAGTGGGTGGGGAGCTGTTTTTT. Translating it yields CSASAVAGVGGELFF.

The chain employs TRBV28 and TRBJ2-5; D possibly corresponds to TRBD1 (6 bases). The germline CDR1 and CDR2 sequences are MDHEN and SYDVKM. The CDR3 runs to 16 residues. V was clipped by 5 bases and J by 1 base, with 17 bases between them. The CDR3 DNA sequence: TGTGCCAGCAGTCCTTTGGAGCAGGGGATCCAAGAGACCCAGTACTTC. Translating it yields CASSPLEQGIQETQYF.

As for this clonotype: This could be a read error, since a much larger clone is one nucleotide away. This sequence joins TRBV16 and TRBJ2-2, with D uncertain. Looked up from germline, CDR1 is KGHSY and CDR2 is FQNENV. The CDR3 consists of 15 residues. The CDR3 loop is CTSSQSYANTGELFF. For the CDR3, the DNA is TGTACCAGCAGCCAATCTTACGCGAACACCGGGGAGCTGTTTTTT. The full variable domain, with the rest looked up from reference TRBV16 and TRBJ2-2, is GEEVAQTPKHLVRGEGQKAKLYCAPIKGHSYVFWYQQVLKNEFKFLISFQNENVFDETGMPKERFSAKCLPNSPCSLEIQATKLEDSAVYFCTSSQSYANTGELFFGEGSRLTVL.